The clone carrying this TCR beta chain came up a few times. What it recognizes is unknown. The CDR3 is 15 residues long. V lost 2 bases, J lost 4 bases, and 5 bases stayed unmatched. CDR1 DFQATT and CDR2 SNEGSKA come from the germline V gene (reference sequence). The entry originates in a study of T cells in Graves' hyperthyroidism and ophthalmopathy. Among the patients, aged 18 to 65, hyperthyroidism was newly diagnosed and had lasted under 2 months. Lactation, pregnancy, other autoimmune disease or uncontrolled infection excluded patients. Used for diagnoses were clinical symptoms, serum thyroxine and TRAb, thyroid ultrasound and orbital computed tomography. It was RNA transcripts that yielded the amplified TCR beta CDR3 regions. The HTBI primer set drove a first-round RT-PCR of the TCR CDR3. Each CDR3 protein is one row after TCRdb ran MiXCR on the multiplex PCR reads. Among hundreds of thousands of distinct CDR3 sequences, about a sixth were seen once, and the ten largest hold roughly 18%.

Findings and limits, study-wide: Ophthalmopathy got predicted by the model a median approximately 6.3 months before its onset.

Material: blood. The V gene is TRBV20-1, the J gene TRBJ2-2, with 9 bases lining up with TRBD2. The sequence derives from a woman aged 18-29 years with Graves' hyperthyroidism. CDR3 sequence: CSARSVAGVTGELFF. The CDR3 coding sequence is TGCAGTGCTAGATCGGTAGCGGGAGTCACCGGGGAGCTGTTTTTT.